The present T cell receptor (beta chain) was sequenced within a study of blood T cell repertoires in COVID-19. Study-level information: PBMCs, B-cell-depleted T cells, or T cells were the source of the cDNA or gDNA that made up the material.

This clone is judged medium-sized (0.01 to 0.1%). Clones were sequenced by immunoSEQ multiplex PCR, and TCRdb holds only the in-frame ones, with some missing. The sample contains some 260,000 clones, 65% to 80% of which appear only once. After removal of 7 bases from V and 3 bases from J, the junction contained 7 bases not matched to a gene. The CDR3 contains 14 residues. In germline, CDR1 is MNHEY, CDR2 SVGAGI. J is TRBJ2-7 and V is TRBV6-5, with 9 bases lining up with TRBD1. The receptor was isolated from a woman aged 40 to 50 with active or convalescent COVID-19. Sequenced: peripheral blood. The CDR3 bases are TGTGCCAGCACAGCGGGGACAGGGTACTACGAGCAGTACTTC. Translating gives CASTAGTGYYEQYF.